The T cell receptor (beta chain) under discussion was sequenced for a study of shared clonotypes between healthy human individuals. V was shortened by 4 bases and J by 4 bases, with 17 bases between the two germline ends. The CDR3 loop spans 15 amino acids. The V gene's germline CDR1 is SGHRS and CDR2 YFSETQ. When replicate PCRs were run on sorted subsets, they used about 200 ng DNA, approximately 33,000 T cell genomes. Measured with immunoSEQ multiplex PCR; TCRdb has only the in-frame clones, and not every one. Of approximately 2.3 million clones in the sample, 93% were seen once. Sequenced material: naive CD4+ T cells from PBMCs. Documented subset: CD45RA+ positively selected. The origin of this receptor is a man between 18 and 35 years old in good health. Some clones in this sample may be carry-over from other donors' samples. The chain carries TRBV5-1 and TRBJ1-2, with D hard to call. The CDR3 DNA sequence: TGCGCCAGCAGCGCCCATCTCCCAGTTCCCTATGGCTACACCTTC. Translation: CASSAHLPVPYGYTF.